This T cell receptor beta chain was captured by sequencing in a study of T cells in Graves' hyperthyroidism and ophthalmopathy. Exclusion of patients followed from uncontrolled infection, other autoimmune disease, pregnancy or lactation. Diagnosis relied on clinical symptoms, serum thyroxine and TRAb, thyroid ultrasound and orbital computed tomography. TCR beta CDR3 region amplification was performed from RNA transcripts. With the HTBI primer set, the TCR CDR3 went through a first round of RT-PCR. One entry per CDR3 protein results from TCRdb running MiXCR on the multiplex PCR reads. The table lists about 200,000 distinct CDR3 sequences, approximately 17% of them singletons. Looked up from germline, CDR1 is SQVTM and CDR2 is ANQGSEA. Trimming shortened V by 4 bases and J by 6 bases, and 30 bases separated the two germline ends. The CDR3 is 19 amino acids.

The receptor's source is a man aged 45-65 years with Graves' hyperthyroidism. The chain carries TRBV29-1 and TRBJ2-2; D is perhaps TRBD2 (6 bases). The source material was blood. The CDR3 is CSVASGDWRHPPRAGELFF. CDR3 bases: TGCAGCGTTGCGTCGGGAGACTGGCGACATCCCCCGCGAGCCGGGGAGCTGTTTTTT.